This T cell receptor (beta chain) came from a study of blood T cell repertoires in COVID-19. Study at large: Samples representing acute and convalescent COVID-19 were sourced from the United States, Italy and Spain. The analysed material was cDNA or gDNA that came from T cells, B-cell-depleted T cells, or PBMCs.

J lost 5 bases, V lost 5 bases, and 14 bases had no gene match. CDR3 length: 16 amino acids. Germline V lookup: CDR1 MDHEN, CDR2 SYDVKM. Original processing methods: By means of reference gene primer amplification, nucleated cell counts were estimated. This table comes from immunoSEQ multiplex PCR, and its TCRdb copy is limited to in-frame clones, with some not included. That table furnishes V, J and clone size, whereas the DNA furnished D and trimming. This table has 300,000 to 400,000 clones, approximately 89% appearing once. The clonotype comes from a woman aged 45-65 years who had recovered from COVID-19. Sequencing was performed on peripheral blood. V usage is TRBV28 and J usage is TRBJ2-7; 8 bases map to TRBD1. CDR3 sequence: CASSTHVDRTGNEQYF. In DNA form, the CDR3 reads TGTGCCAGCAGTACCCACGTAGACCGGACAGGGAACGAGCAGTACTTC.